A selection of T cell receptor beta chains follows, all from one sample in a study of cytomegalovirus exposure and HLA in healthy donors. Clones were read by immunoSEQ multiplex PCR, and TCRdb kept only the in-frame ones, dropping some. The table shows some 94,000 clones, with just under 70% occurring only once. The sample was PBMCs. These receptors came from a man aged 50-59 years in good health and CMV-seronegative. Both conserved end residues are part of each CDR3. The order of the fields is V gene, clone size, J gene, D gene, CDR3 protein, CDR3 DNA. D genes are given only for firm matches. Not every row has a clone size; where given, it reads once, few, many or a size class.

TRBV7-3	-	TRBJ2-5	-	CASSLTGGPFQYF	TGTGCCAGCAGCTTAACCGGGGGGCCGTTTCAGTACTTC
TRBV4-2	-	TRBJ1-2	-	CASSQDKVQGGDYGYTF	TGTGCCAGCAGCCAAGATAAGGTGCAAGGGGGGGACTATGGCTACACCTTC
TRBV6-1	-	TRBJ2-3	-	CASTLGGGPDTQYF	TGTGCCAGCACTCTAGGGGGGGGGCCAGATACGCAGTATTTT
TRBV5-1	-	TRBJ1-2	TRBD1	CASSLAGTGAYGYTF	TGCGCCAGCAGCTTAGCCGGGACAGGGGCCTATGGCTACACCTTC
TRBV7-8	-	TRBJ2-2	TRBD2	CASSLALAGGKHGELFF	TGTGCCAGCAGCTTAGCCCTAGCGGGAGGTAAGCACGGGGAGCTGTTTTTT
TRBV12-5	-	TRBJ2-3	TRBD2	CASGFRSGSTDTQYF	TGTGCTAGTGGTTTTCGTAGCGGGAGCACAGATACGCAGTATTTT
TRBV6-5	-	TRBJ1-6	-	CASSYSTGSPYSPLHF	TGTGCCAGCAGTTACTCAACAGGGTCCCCCTATTCACCCCTCCACTTT
TRBV11-2	-	TRBJ2-1	-	CASRKESPHNEQFF	TGTGCCAGCAGAAAGGAGTCTCCCCACAATGAGCAGTTCTTC
TRBV7-9	-	TRBJ1-1	-	CASSLGQANTEAFF	TGTGCCAGCAGCTTAGGCCAGGCGAACACTGAAGCTTTCTTT
TRBV7-6	-	TRBJ2-7	TRBD1	CASSLGTVNTYEQYF	TGTGCCAGCAGCTTGGGGACAGTAAATACCTACGAGCAGTACTTC
TRBV5-3	-	TRBJ2-3	-	CARSLSADTQYF	TGTGCCAGAAGCTTGAGCGCAGATACGCAGTATTTT
TRBV15	-	TRBJ1-6	-	CATSARLSSYNSPLHF	TGTGCCACCAGCGCTCGACTAAGCTCCTATAATTCCCCCCTCCACTTT
TRBV5-1	-	TRBJ1-1	TRBD1	CASSFDRASEAFF	TGCGCCAGCAGCTTCGACAGGGCCTCTGAAGCTTTCTTT
TRBV4-2	-	TRBJ2-5	-	CASSRRRGGGQETQYF	TGTGCCAGCAGCCGTCGGCGGGGCGGCGGGCAAGAGACCCAGTACTTC
TRBV7-8	-	TRBJ1-2	-	CASTRGGLWGYGYTF	TGTGCCAGCACCCGTGGAGGCCTGTGGGGCTATGGCTACACCTTC
TRBV4-3	-	TRBJ2-4	-	CASSSQATRAAKNIQYF	TGCGCCAGCAGCTCCCAAGCGACGAGGGCGGCCAAAAACATTCAGTACTTC
TRBV7-2	-	TRBJ2-7	TRBD1	CASSVDRDHEQYF	TGTGCCAGCAGCGTCGACAGGGACCACGAGCAGTACTTC
TRBV9	few	TRBJ2-5	-	CASSPGVLQETQYF	TGTGCCAGCAGCCCCGGAGTGTTACAAGAGACCCAGTACTTC
TRBV6-6	-	TRBJ1-3	TRBD1	CASSYSDRGDTIYF	TGTGCCAGCAGTTACTCGGACAGGGGGGACACCATATATTTT
TRBV27	-	TRBJ1-5	-	CASTGSGNQPQHF	TGTGCCAGCACTGGTAGTGGCAATCAGCCCCAGCATTTT
TRBV2	-	TRBJ2-7	TRBD1	CASSGQAYEQYF	TGTGCCAGCTCAGGACAGGCCTACGAGCAGTACTTC
TRBV28	-	TRBJ2-6	TRBD2	CASSQWALAGDGANVLTF	TGTGCCAGCAGCCAGTGGGCCCTAGCGGGAGATGGGGCCAACGTCCTGACTTTC
TRBV5-1	-	TRBJ2-3	TRBD2	CASSLTSGRPGTDTQYF	TGCGCCAGCAGCTTGACTAGCGGGAGGCCGGGCACAGATACGCAGTATTTT
TRBV5-1	-	TRBJ1-1	-	CASSWPGGDTEAFF	TGCGCCAGCAGCTGGCCGGGGGGAGACACTGAAGCTTTCTTT
TRBV6-1	once	TRBJ2-7	-	CASSEGGGYYEQYF	TGTGCCAGCAGCGAAGGGGGGGGATACTACGAGCAGTACTTC
TRBV6-5	-	TRBJ1-2	-	CASSPRQEDYGYTF	TGTGCCAGCAGTCCAAGACAGGAAGACTATGGCTACACCTTC
TRBV5-1	few	TRBJ1-6	TRBD1	CASSSGQGVWNSPLHF	TGCGCCAGCAGCTCAGGACAGGGGGTATGGAACTCACCCCTCCACTTT
TRBV7-8	-	TRBJ2-3	TRBD2	CASSSTSGIRDTQYF	TGTGCCAGCAGCTCGACTAGCGGGATAAGAGATACGCAGTATTTT
TRBV5-6	-	TRBJ1-1	-	CASSRRGAVAFF	TGTGCCAGCAGCCGACGGGGGGCGGTAGCTTTCTTT
TRBV5-6	-	TRBJ1-5	TRBD1	CASSQTGTDQPQHF	TGTGCCAGCAGCCAGACCGGGACAGATCAGCCCCAGCATTTT
TRBV2	-	TRBJ2-1	TRBD1	CASSGQGAWDEQFF	TGTGCCAGCAGTGGCCAGGGGGCTTGGGATGAGCAGTTCTTC
TRBV19	-	TRBJ1-2	-	CASKMRFNYGYTF	TGTGCCAGTAAAATGCGCTTTAACTATGGCTACACCTTC
TRBV6-6	once	TRBJ1-1	-	CASTLEVNTEAFF	TGTGCCAGCACCTTGGAGGTGAACACTGAAGCTTTCTTT
TRBV29-1	few	TRBJ1-1	-	CSSLDGLGAEAFF	TGCAGCTCACTGGACGGACTTGGGGCTGAAGCTTTCTTT
TRBV6-1	-	TRBJ2-7	TRBD1	CASTQGSRGPLEQYF	TGTGCCAGCACCCAGGGTAGCAGGGGGCCTTTGGAGCAGTACTTC
TRBV6-1	-	TRBJ2-7	-	CASSDMRPGYEQYF	TGTGCCAGCAGTGATATGAGACCGGGATACGAGCAGTACTTC
TRBV4-2	-	TRBJ2-7	-	CASSQVVREAYEQYF	TGTGCCAGCAGCCAGGTGGTCAGGGAAGCCTACGAGCAGTACTTC
TRBV6-5	-	TRBJ1-2	TRBD1	CASSRGTGYGYTF	TGTGCCAGCAGTCGTGGGACAGGTTATGGCTACACCTTC
TRBV6-5	few	TRBJ2-5	TRBD1	CASSRTGEETQYF	TGTGCCAGCAGTAGGACAGGGGAAGAGACCCAGTACTTC
TRBV6-6	-	TRBJ1-3	TRBD1	CASTRDRVTGNTIYF	TGTGCCAGCACCCGAGACAGGGTTACTGGAAACACCATATATTTT
TRBV7-2	-	TRBJ2-5	TRBD2	CASSPRLAGGRGTQYF	TGTGCCAGCAGCCCGAGACTAGCGGGGGGCCGCGGGACCCAGTACTTC
TRBV7-9	-	TRBJ1-2	TRBD1	CASSPSRDRGHGYTF	TGTGCCAGCAGCCCGTCTCGGGACAGGGGGCATGGCTACACCTTC
TRBV7-2	-	TRBJ2-2	-	CASTYRRGGTPSEGLFF	TGTGCCAGCACCTATAGAAGGGGCGGGACTCCCTCCGAGGGGCTGTTTTTT
TRBV7-3	once	TRBJ2-3	TRBD2	CASSLVGGFTDTQYF	TGTGCCAGCAGCTTGGTGGGAGGGTTCACAGATACGCAGTATTTT
TRBV28	-	TRBJ1-1	-	CASSLSLPQNTEAFF	TGTGCCAGCAGTTTATCCCTCCCACAGAACACTGAAGCTTTCTTT
TRBV2	few	TRBJ2-1	TRBD2	CASSGSLTSGGANEQFF	TGTGCCAGCAGTGGGTCCCTCACTAGCGGGGGGGCCAATGAGCAGTTCTTC
TRBV7-2	-	TRBJ1-1	TRBD1	CASSLRGRDTEAFF	TGTGCCAGCAGCCTCAGGGGGCGGGACACTGAAGCTTTCTTT
TRBV4-2	-	TRBJ2-1	-	CASSQMAGAPGEQFF	TGTGCCAGCAGCCAAATGGCGGGGGCGCCCGGTGAGCAGTTCTTC
TRBV10-3	-	TRBJ2-1	TRBD2	CAIQASGLSNEQFF	TGTGCCATCCAGGCTAGCGGGCTTAGCAATGAGCAGTTCTTC
TRBV2	-	TRBJ1-1	TRBD1	CASSGQGFTEAFF	TGTGCCAGCAGCGGACAGGGATTCACTGAAGCTTTCTTT
TRBV7-6	-	TRBJ1-1	-	CASSLESRGNTEAFF	TGTGCCAGCAGCTTAGAGTCTCGAGGGAATACTGAAGCTTTCTTT